These 13 T cell receptor beta chains share one sample of origin, sequenced in a study of OX40 agonist ivuxolimab in advanced cancers. Method: immunoSEQ multiplex PCR; TCRdb's copy keeps in-frame clones and lacks some. The repertoire holds 35,000 to 55,000 clones, with 75% to 85% as singletons. The sequences come from CD4+ or CD8+ T cells sorted from blood, collected in a trial of the OX40 agonist ivuxolimab. Every receptor here comes from an adult with an advanced solid tumor such as melanoma, head and neck, liver or kidney cancer.

This clone appeared a single time. This chain links TRBV6-1 with TRBJ2-5, with D perhaps TRBD1 or TRBD2 (5 bases each). Trimming took off 7 bases at V and 5 bases at J, with 20 bases between the two ends. Germline lookup yields CDR1 MNHNS and CDR2 SASEGT. The CDR3 contains 15 residues. CDR3 coding DNA: TGTGCCAGCAATCCGGGGCTCCTATCCCGGGAGACCCAGTACTTC. It encodes CASNPGLLSRETQYF.

The chain recombines TRBV28 with TRBJ2-7, with D possibly matching TRBD2 (7 bases). Germline V lookup: CDR1 MDHEN, CDR2 SYDVKM. Deletions cut 4 bases from V and 10 bases from J, with 23 bases between. This CDR3 has 15 amino acids. As DNA, the CDR3 is TGTGCCAGCAGTTCCCTTCCCGGTGGCGGGGGCAAACAGTACTTC. Amino acids: CASSSLPGGGGKQYF. The variable domain in full, completed from reference TRBV28 and TRBJ2-7, reads DVKVTQSSRYLVKRTGEKVFLECVQDMDHENMFWYRQDPGLGLRLIYFSYDVKMKEKGDIPEGYSVSREKKERFSLILESASTNQTSMYLCASSSLPGGGGKQYFGPGTRLTVT.

This chain joins TRBV5-6 and TRBJ2-7; 10 positions match TRBD1. The V gene's germline CDR1 is SGHDT and CDR2 YYEEEE. This CDR3 spans 16 amino acids. Trimming cost V 3 bases and J 0 bases; bases outside gene matches: 6. The CDR3 nucleotides read TGTGCCAGCAGCTCTCCGGGACAGGGGTCCTCCTACGAGCAGTACTTC. Translated, it gives CASSSPGQGSSYEQYF. The full variable domain, its missing parts supplied by reference TRBV5-6 and TRBJ2-7, is DAGVTQSPTHLIKTRGQQVTLRCSPKSGHDTVSWYQQALGQGPQFIFQYYEEEERQRGNFPDRFSGHQFPNYSSELNVNALLLGDSALYLCASSSPGQGSSYEQYFGPGTRLTVT.

V usage is TRBV28 and J usage is TRBJ2-3, with TRBD2 matching over 10 bases. Germline assignment: CDR1 MDHEN and CDR2 SYDVKM. The CDR3 consists of 15 residues. With 4 bases clipped from V and 0 bases from J, the junction kept 1 base outside the gene matches. This chain's CDR3 is CASSSTSGSTDTQYF. The DNA of the CDR3 is TGTGCCAGCAGTTCGACTAGCGGGAGCACAGATACGCAGTATTTT.

Only one count was recorded for this clone. The V gene is TRBV4-2, the J gene TRBJ2-5; TRBD1 matches 9 bases. The length of the CDR3 is 14 residues. CDR1 is LGHNA and CDR2 is YNFKEQ in the germline V gene. V trimming: 4 bases; J trimming: 2 bases; junction bases outside the gene matches: 2. The CDR3 region is CASSPGQGQETQYF. The CDR3 bases are TGTGCCAGCAGCCCGGGACAGGGTCAAGAGACCCAGTACTTC.

The chain combines TRBV7-2 with TRBJ2-2; D gene ambiguous. The CDR3 has 14 residues. Trimming removed 0 bases at V and 1 base at J, with 3 bases between. Germline lookup yields CDR1 SGHTA and CDR2 FQGNSA. This CDR3 reads CASSLAQNTGELFF. The DNA of the CDR3 is TGTGCCAGCAGCTTAGCCCAGAACACCGGGGAGCTGTTTTTT. The full variable domain, in which reference TRBV7-2 and TRBJ2-2 provide the parts outside the CDR3, is GAGVSQSPSNKVTEKGKDVELRCDPISGHTALYWYRQSLGQGLEFLIYFQGNSAPDKSGLPSDRFSAERTGGSVSTLTIQRTQQEDSAVYLCASSLAQNTGELFFGEGSRLTVL.

This rearrangement joins TRBV5-4 to TRBJ2-3; the D gene could be TRBD1 or TRBD2 (6 bases each). The CDR3 has 15 amino acids. Trimming shortened V by 3 bases and J by 1 base, and 12 bases separated the two germline ends. Germline values: CDR1 SGHNT, CDR2 YYREEE (reference sequence). The CDR3 DNA follows: TGTGCCAGCAGCTCGTGGGGGGCGGGCACAGATACGCAGTATTTT. Its protein product is CASSSWGAGTDTQYF.

This clone rates as medium-sized (0.01 to 0.1%). V and J are TRBV11-3 and TRBJ2-3; D is unclear. Deletions cut 2 bases from V and 6 bases from J, with 9 bases between. This CDR3 spans 13 amino acids. Looked up from germline, CDR1 is SGHNT and CDR2 is YENEEA. The CDR3 DNA is TGTGCCAGCAGCTTAAACCTCCGTGATACGCAGTATTTT. This sequence encodes CASSLNLRDTQYF.

The V gene is TRBV11-2, the J gene TRBJ1-6, with 10 bases fitting TRBD1. Germline lookup yields CDR1 SGHAT and CDR2 FQNNGV. V lost 1 base to trimming and J lost 8 bases; unmatched junction nucleotides: 2. The CDR3 has 15 residues. CDR3 protein: CASSLGQGAHSPLHF. The CDR3 DNA sequence: TGTGCCAGCAGCTTAGGACAGGGGGCGCATTCACCCCTCCACTTT. The full variable domain, in which reference TRBV11-2 and TRBJ1-6 provide the parts outside the CDR3, is EAGVAQSPRYKIIEKRQSVAFWCNPISGHATLYWYQQILGQGPKLLIQFQNNGVVDDSQLPKDRFSAERLKGVDSTLKIQPAKLEDSAVYLCASSLGQGAHSPLHFGNGTRLTVT.

The chain joins TRBV10-3 to TRBJ2-7, with D tentatively TRBD2 (7 bases). Trimming pared 6 bases from V and 5 bases from J, leaving 14 bases between. Germline-derived CDR1 and CDR2 are ENHRY and SYGVKD. The CDR3 covers 13 residues. CDR3 sequence (DNA): TGTGCCATCAGGGGGACGGGGGGCCACGAGCAGTACTTC. Its protein is CAIRGTGGHEQYF.

The genes are TRBV19 and TRBJ1-2; 8 bases are a match to TRBD1. The length of the CDR3 is 15 residues. V dropped 3 bases and J dropped 7; count of bases not matched to a gene: 10. Germline-derived CDR1 and CDR2 are LNHDA and SQIVND (reference sequence). In DNA form, the CDR3 reads TGTGCCAGTAGTATCCCCACCGGACAGGGCTCTGGCTACACCTTC. It yields the protein CASSIPTGQGSGYTF.

The chain has TRBV7-9 and TRBJ1-4; the D gene is possibly TRBD1 (6 bases). V was pared by 5 bases and J by 7 bases, with 14 bases between. Per the germline V gene, CDR1 is SEHNR and CDR2 is FQNEAQ (reference sequence). The CDR3 covers 14 residues. In nucleotides, the CDR3 is TGTGCCAGCAGCCAATCAGGGGCGAGTGAAAAACTGTTTTTT. This gives the protein CASSQSGASEKLFF.

The chain carries TRBV7-6 and TRBJ2-5, with D possibly matching TRBD2 (6 bases). Trimming removed 5 bases at V and 2 bases at J, with 12 bases between. The V gene's germline CDR1 is SGHVS and CDR2 FNYEAQ. There are 14 residues in the CDR3. The CDR3 spells CASSNTRGQETQYF. The CDR3 bases are TGTGCCAGCAGCAACACCCGGGGGCAAGAGACCCAGTACTTC. The whole variable domain, remainder taken from reference TRBV7-6 and TRBJ2-5, is GAGVSQSPRYKVTKRGQDVALRCDPISGHVSLYWYRQALGQGPEFLTYFNYEAQQDKSGLPNDRFSAERPEGSISTLTIQRTEQRDSAMYRCASSNTRGQETQYFGPGTRLLVL.